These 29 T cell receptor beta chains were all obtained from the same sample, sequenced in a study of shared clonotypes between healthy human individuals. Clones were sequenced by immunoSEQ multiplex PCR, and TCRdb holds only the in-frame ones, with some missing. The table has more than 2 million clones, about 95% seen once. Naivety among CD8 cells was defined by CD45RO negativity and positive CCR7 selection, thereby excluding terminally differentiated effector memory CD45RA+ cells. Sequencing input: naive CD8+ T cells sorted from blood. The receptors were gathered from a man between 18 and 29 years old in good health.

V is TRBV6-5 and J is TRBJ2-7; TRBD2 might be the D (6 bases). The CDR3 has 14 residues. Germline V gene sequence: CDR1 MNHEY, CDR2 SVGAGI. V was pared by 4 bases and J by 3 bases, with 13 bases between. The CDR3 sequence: CASSFSGTHYEQYF. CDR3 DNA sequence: TGTGCCAGCAGTTTTTCCGGGACTCACTACGAGCAGTACTTC.

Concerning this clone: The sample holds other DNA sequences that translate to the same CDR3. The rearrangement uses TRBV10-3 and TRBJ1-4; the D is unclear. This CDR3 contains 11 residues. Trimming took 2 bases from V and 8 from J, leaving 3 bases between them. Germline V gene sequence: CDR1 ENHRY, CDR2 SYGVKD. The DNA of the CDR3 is TGTGCCATCAGTGAGGGGGAAAAACTGTTTTTT. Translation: CAISEGEKLFF.

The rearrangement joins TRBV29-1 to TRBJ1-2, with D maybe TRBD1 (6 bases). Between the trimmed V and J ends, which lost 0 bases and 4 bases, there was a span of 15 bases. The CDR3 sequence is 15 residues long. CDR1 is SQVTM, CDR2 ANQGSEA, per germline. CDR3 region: CSVEDGIRGGYGYTF. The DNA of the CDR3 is TGCAGCGTTGAAGATGGGATCAGGGGAGGCTATGGCTACACCTTC.

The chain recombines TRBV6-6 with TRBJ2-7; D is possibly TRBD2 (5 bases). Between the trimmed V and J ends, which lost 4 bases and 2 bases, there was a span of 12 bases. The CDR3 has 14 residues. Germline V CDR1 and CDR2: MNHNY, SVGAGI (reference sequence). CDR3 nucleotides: TGTGCCAGCAGTTTAACCGGGGTCACCTACGAGCAGTACTTC. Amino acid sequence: CASSLTGVTYEQYF.

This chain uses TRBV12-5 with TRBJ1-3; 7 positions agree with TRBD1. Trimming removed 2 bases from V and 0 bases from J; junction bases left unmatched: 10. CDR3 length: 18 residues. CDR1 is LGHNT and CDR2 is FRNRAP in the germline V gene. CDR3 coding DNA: TGTGCTAGTGGTTTGCAGTGGGGACAGACGAGCTCTGGAAACACCATATATTTT. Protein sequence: CASGLQWGQTSSGNTIYF.

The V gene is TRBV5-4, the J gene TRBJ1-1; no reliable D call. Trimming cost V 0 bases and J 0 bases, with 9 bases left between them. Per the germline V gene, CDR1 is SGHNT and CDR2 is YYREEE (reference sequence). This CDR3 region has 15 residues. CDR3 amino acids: CASSLDSAVNTEAFF. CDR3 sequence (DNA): TGTGCCAGCAGCTTGGATTCGGCAGTGAACACTGAAGCTTTCTTT.

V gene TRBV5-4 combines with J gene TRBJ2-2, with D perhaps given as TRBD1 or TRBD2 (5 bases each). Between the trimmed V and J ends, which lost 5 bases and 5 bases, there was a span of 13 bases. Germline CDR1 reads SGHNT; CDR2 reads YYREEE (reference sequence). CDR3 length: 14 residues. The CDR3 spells CASSPGTSTGELFF. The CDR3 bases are TGTGCCAGCAGTCCCGGGACGTCGACCGGGGAGCTGTTTTTT.

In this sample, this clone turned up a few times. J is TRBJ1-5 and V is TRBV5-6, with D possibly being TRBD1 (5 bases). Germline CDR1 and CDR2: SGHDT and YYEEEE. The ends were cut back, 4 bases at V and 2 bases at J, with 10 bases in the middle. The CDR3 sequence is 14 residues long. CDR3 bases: TGTGCCAGCAGCGAAGGGACTGGCAATCAGCCCCAGCATTTT. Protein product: CASSEGTGNQPQHF.

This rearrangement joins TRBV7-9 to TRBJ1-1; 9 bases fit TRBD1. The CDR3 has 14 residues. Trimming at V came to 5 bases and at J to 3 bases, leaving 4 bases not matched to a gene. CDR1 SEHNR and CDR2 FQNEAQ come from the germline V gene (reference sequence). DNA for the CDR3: TGTGCCAGCAGCGACAGGGGGTTAGACACTGAAGCTTTCTTT. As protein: CASSDRGLDTEAFF. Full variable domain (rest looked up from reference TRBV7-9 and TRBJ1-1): DTGVSQNPRHKITKRGQNVTFRCDPISEHNRLYWYRQTLGQGPEFLTYFQNEAQLEKSRLLSDRFSAERPKGSFSTLEIQRTEQGDSAMYLCASSDRGLDTEAFFGQGTRLTVV.

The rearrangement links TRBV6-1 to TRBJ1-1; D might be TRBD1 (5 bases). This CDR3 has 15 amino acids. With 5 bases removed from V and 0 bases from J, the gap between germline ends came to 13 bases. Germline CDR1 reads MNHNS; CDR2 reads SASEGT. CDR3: CASSHGDGLNTEAFF. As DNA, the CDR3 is TGTGCCAGCAGTCACGGGGACGGCCTGAACACTGAAGCTTTCTTT.

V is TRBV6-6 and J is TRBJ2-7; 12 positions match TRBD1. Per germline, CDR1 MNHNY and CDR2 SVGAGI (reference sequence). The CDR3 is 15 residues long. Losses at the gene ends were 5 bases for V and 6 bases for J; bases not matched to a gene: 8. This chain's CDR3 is CASSQSGQGAGEQYF. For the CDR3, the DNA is TGTGCCAGCAGTCAGTCGGGACAGGGGGCTGGCGAGCAGTACTTC.

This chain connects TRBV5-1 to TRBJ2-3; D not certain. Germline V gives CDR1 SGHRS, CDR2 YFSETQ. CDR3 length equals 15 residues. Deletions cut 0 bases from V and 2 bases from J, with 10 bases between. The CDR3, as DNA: TGCGCCAGCAGCTTGGTCCCGCAAAACACAGATACGCAGTATTTT. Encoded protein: CASSLVPQNTDTQYF.

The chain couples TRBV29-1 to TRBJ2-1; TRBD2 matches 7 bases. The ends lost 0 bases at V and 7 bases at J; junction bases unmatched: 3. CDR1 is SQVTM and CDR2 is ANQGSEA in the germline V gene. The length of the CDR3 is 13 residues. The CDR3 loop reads CSVEEVGGNEQFF. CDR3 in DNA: TGCAGCGTTGAAGAAGTGGGGGGGAATGAGCAGTTCTTC.

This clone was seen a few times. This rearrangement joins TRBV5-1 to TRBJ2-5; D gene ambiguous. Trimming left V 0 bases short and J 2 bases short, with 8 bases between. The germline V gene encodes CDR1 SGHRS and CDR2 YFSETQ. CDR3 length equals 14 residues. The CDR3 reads CASSLAAHQETQYF. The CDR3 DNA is TGCGCCAGCAGCTTGGCGGCACATCAAGAGACCCAGTACTTC.

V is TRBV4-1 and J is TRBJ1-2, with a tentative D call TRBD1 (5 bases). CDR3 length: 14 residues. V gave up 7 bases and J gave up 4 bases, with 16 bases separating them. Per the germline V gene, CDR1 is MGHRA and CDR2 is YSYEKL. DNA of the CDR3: TGCGCCAGCATCCCACAGCCGGGGGGCTATGGCTACACCTTC. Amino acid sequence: CASIPQPGGYGYTF.

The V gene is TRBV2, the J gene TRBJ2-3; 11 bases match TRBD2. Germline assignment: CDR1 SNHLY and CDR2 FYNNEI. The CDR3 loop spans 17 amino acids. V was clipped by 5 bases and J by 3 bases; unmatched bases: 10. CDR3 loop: CASSYPTSGVVTDTQYF. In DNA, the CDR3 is TGTGCCAGCAGTTACCCGACTAGCGGGGTTGTGACAGATACGCAGTATTTT.

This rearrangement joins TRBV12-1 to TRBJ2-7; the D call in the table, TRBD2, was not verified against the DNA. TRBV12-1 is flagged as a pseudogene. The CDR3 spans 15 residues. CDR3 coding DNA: TGTGCCAGCAGTAACGTTAGCGGGGGCTCCTACGAGCAGTACTTC. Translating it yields CASSNVSGGSYEQYF.

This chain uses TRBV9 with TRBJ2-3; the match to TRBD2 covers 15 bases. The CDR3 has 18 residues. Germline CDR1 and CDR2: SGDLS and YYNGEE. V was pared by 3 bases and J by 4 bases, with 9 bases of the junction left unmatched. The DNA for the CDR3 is TGTGCCAGCAGCGGGCCCCCTCGGACTAGCGGGGGGGCAGATACGCAGTATTTT. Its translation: CASSGPPRTSGGADTQYF.

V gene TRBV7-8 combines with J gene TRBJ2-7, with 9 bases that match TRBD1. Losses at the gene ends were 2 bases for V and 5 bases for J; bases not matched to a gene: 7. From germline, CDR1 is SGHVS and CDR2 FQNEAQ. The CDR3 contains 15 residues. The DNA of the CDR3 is TGTGCCAGCAGCTTAAGGTCGACAGGGGGGGACGAGCAGTACTTC. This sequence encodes CASSLRSTGGDEQYF.

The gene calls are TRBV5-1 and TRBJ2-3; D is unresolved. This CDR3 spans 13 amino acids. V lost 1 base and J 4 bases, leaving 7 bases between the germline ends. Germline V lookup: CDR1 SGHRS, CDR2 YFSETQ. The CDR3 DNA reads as TGCGCCAGCAGCTTGTGGGCGGCAGATACGCAGTATTTT. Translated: CASSLWAADTQYF.

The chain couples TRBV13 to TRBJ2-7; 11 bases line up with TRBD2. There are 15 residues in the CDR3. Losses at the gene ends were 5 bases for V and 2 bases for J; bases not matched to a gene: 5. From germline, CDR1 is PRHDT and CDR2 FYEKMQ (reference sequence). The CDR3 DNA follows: TGTGCCAGCAGCGAGGGACTAGCGGACACCTACGAGCAGTACTTC. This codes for CASSEGLADTYEQYF.

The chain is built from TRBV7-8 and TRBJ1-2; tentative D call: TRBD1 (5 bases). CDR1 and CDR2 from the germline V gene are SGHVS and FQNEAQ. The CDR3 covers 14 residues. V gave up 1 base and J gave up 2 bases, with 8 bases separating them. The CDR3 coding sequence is TGTGCCAGCAGCTTAGTAGGGACGAACTATGGCTACACCTTC. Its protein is CASSLVGTNYGYTF. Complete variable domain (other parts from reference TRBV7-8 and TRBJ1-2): GAGVSQSPRYKVAKRGQDVALRCDPISGHVSLFWYQQALGQGPEFLTYFQNEAQLDKSGLPSDRFFAERPEGSVSTLKIQRTQQEDSAVYLCASSLVGTNYGYTFGSGTRLTVV.

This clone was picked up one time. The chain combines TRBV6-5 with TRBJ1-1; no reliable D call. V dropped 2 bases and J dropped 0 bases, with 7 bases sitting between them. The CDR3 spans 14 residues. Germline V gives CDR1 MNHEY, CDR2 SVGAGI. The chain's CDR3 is CASSYALVNTEAFF. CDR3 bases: TGTGCCAGCAGTTACGCGTTGGTGAACACTGAAGCTTTCTTT.

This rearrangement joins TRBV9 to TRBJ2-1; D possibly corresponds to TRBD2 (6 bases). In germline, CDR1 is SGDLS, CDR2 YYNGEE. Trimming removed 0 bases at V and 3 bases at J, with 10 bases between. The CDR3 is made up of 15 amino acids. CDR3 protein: CASSVVGSGYNEQFF. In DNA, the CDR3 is TGTGCCAGCAGCGTAGTAGGTAGCGGCTACAATGAGCAGTTCTTC.

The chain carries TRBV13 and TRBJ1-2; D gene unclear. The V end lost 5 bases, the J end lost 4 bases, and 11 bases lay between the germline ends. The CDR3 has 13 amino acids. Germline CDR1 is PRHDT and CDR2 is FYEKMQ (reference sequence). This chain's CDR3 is CASSPGVTYGYTF. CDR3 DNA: TGTGCCAGCAGCCCGGGAGTCACCTATGGCTACACCTTC.

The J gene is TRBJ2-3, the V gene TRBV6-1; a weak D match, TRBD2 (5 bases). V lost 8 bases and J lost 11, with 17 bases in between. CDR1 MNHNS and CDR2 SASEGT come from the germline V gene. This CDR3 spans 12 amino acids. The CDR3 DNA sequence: TGTGCCAGCGTGGAGGTGGGGTATGTGCAGTATTTT. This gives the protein CASVEVGYVQYF.

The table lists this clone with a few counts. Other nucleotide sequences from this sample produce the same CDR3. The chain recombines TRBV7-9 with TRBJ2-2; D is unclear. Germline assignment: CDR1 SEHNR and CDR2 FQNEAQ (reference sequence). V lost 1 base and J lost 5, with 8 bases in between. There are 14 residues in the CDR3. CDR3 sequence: CASSLDLGTGELFF. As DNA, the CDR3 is TGTGCCAGCAGCTTAGACCTGGGGACCGGGGAGCTGTTTTTT.

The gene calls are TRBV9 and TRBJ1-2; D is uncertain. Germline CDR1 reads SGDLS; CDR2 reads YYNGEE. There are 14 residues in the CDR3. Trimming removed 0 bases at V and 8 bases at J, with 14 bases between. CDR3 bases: TGTGCCAGCAGCGTAGCCAGGACCGGATACGGCTACACCTTC. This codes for CASSVARTGYGYTF.

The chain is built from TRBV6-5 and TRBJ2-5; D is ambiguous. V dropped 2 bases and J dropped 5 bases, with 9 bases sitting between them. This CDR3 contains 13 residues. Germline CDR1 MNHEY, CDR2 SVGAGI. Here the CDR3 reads CASSYEPWETQYF. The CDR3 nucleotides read TGTGCCAGCAGTTACGAGCCCTGGGAGACCCAGTACTTC.